This TCR beta chain was observed in a study of cytomegalovirus exposure and HLA in healthy donors. General study findings and limits: Reports described diagnosis of cytomegalovirus status by the classifier as highly specific and sensitive. When the data were analyzed later, several of the most significant clusters appeared to be linked to common viral pathogens.

On this clone: Its specificity is not known.

Germline V lookup: CDR1 MNHNS, CDR2 SASEGT. The ends were cut back, 3 bases at V and 3 bases at J, with 12 bases in the middle. CDR3 size: 14 residues. This PCR relied on a set of 60 Vbeta primers and 13 Jbeta primers. Repertoires were generated with immunoSEQ multiplex PCR, while TCRdb's copy carries only in-frame clones and drops some. The sample has some 110,000 clones, 70% to 80% seen once. This TCR derives from a woman between 50 and 59 years old in good health and CMV-seropositive. The genes are TRBV6-1 and TRBJ2-7; D may be TRBD2 (5 bases). The sequenced sample was PBMCs. CDR3 bases: TGTGCCAGCAGTGATACTAGTGGGAGCTACGAGCAGTACTTC. It codes for CASSDTSGSYEQYF.